These T cell receptor beta chains were read from a single sample in a study of T cells in localized non-small cell lung cancer. This table comes from immunoSEQ multiplex PCR, and its TCRdb copy is limited to in-frame clones, with some not included. The table records 6,000 or so clones, roughly 15% of them present only once. Sequenced here: normal lung tissue next to the tumor, sampled before any cancer treatment. These receptors were collected from a male donor at least 60 years old with stage II squamous cell lung carcinoma. The CDR3 runs from the conserved cysteine through the conserved F or W. D genes are given only for firm matches. Clone size is not always given. Where it is, it says once, few, many or a class for expanded clones.

d_gene: -; j_gene: TRBJ2-5; v_gene: TRBV6-8; abundance: -; CDR3nt: TGTGCCAGCAGCTTATTCAAGGAGACCCAGTACTTC; CDR3aa: CASSLFKETQYF
d_gene: -; j_gene: TRBJ1-1; v_gene: TRBV11-3; abundance: few; CDR3nt: TGTGCCAGCAGCACCCAGGGTGGCGGGACTGAAGCTTTCTTT; CDR3aa: CASSTQGGGTEAFF
d_gene: -; j_gene: TRBJ2-5; v_gene: TRBV19; abundance: few; CDR3nt: TGTGCCAGTAGTATCGATGCAGGGAAGGGTGAGACCCAGTACTTC; CDR3aa: CASSIDAGKGETQYF
d_gene: -; j_gene: TRBJ1-4; v_gene: TRBV30; abundance: -; CDR3nt: TGTGCCTGGATGATTGGGGACAATGAAAAACTGTTTTTT; CDR3aa: CAWMIGDNEKLFF
d_gene: -; j_gene: TRBJ2-3; v_gene: TRBV6-8; abundance: few; CDR3nt: TGTGCCAGCAGGTTTCAGGGCACAGATACGCAGTATTTT; CDR3aa: CASRFQGTDTQYF
d_gene: -; j_gene: TRBJ2-2; v_gene: TRBV11-3; abundance: -; CDR3nt: TGTGCCAGCAGCCCGTCCGGGACCACGAACACCGGGGAGCTGTTTTTT; CDR3aa: CASSPSGTTNTGELFF
d_gene: -; j_gene: TRBJ2-1; v_gene: TRBV12-5; abundance: -; CDR3nt: TGTGCTAGTGCCAAGAGCGGTGGGTCCTACAATGAGCAGTTCTTC; CDR3aa: CASAKSGGSYNEQFF
d_gene: -; j_gene: TRBJ1-1; v_gene: TRBV11-3; abundance: many; CDR3nt: TGTGCCAGCAGCTTGCGCGGAGCGGAGGCGAATGGAGCTTTCTTT; CDR3aa: CASSLRGAEANGAFF
d_gene: TRBD1; j_gene: TRBJ2-2; v_gene: TRBV5-1; abundance: few; CDR3nt: TGCGCCAGCACTTTACAGGGGGCGAACACCGGGGAGCTGTTTTTT; CDR3aa: CASTLQGANTGELFF
d_gene: -; j_gene: TRBJ2-1; v_gene: TRBV19; abundance: few; CDR3nt: TGTGCCAGTAGTATAGAAGTCAGGGGTACTGAGCAGTTCTTC; CDR3aa: CASSIEVRGTEQFF
d_gene: -; j_gene: TRBJ2-7; v_gene: TRBV28; abundance: few; CDR3nt: TGTGCCAGCAGTTTCGGCAGCAGGGAGCAGTACTTC; CDR3aa: CASSFGSREQYF
d_gene: -; j_gene: TRBJ2-1; v_gene: TRBV29-1; abundance: -; CDR3nt: TGCAGCTCAAAGTCCGGGTACAATGAGCAGTTCTTC; CDR3aa: CSSKSGYNEQFF
d_gene: TRBD2; j_gene: TRBJ2-7; v_gene: TRBV11-3; abundance: few; CDR3nt: TGTGCCAGCAGCTTAGGCGGGGGGGCAAAAGAGCAGTACTTC; CDR3aa: CASSLGGGAKEQYF
d_gene: -; j_gene: TRBJ2-1; v_gene: TRBV7-5; abundance: few; CDR3nt: TGTGCCAGCAGCACCGGGGGGGGGAACGCTGGGCGGTTCTTC; CDR3aa: CASSTGGGNAGRFF
d_gene: TRBD1; j_gene: TRBJ1-2; v_gene: TRBV19; abundance: -; CDR3nt: TGTGCCAGTAGCGAGAGGACAGGAGCTAACTATGGCTACACCTTC; CDR3aa: CASSERTGANYGYTF
d_gene: -; j_gene: TRBJ2-7; v_gene: TRBV11-3; abundance: many; CDR3nt: TGTGCCAGCAGCTCAATAGGCCAGCCGGGGGAGCAGTACTTC; CDR3aa: CASSSIGQPGEQYF
d_gene: -; j_gene: TRBJ1-5; v_gene: TRBV6-8; abundance: -; CDR3nt: TGTGCCAGCAGTTACGCGACAGCTATCAATCAGCCCCAGCATTTT; CDR3aa: CASSYATAINQPQHF
d_gene: -; j_gene: TRBJ2-7; v_gene: TRBV28; abundance: -; CDR3nt: TGTGCCAGCAGTCTTGGCACGGCCTATTATTCCTACGAGCAGTACTTC; CDR3aa: CASSLGTAYYSYEQYF
d_gene: -; j_gene: TRBJ1-5; v_gene: TRBV9; abundance: medium-sized; CDR3nt: TGTGCCAGCGCCGCCAGGGTCGGGAAGAGCAATCAGCCCCAGCATTTT; CDR3aa: CASAARVGKSNQPQHF
d_gene: -; j_gene: TRBJ1-2; v_gene: TRBV9; abundance: -; CDR3nt: TGTGCCAGCAGCGTAGACGGCAGGGTGATGGGTGGCTACACCTTC; CDR3aa: CASSVDGRVMGGYTF
d_gene: TRBD1; j_gene: TRBJ1-2; v_gene: TRBV6-8; abundance: -; CDR3nt: TGTGCCAGCAGTGTAGCCGGGACAGGGGATTATGGCTACACCTTC; CDR3aa: CASSVAGTGDYGYTF
d_gene: -; j_gene: TRBJ2-2; v_gene: TRBV10-3; abundance: -; CDR3nt: TGTGCCATCAGTGAGTCTCGAGACACCGGGGAGCTGTTTTTT; CDR3aa: CAISESRDTGELFF
d_gene: -; j_gene: TRBJ1-3; v_gene: TRBV9; abundance: few; CDR3nt: TGTGCCAGCAGCGACGGGGGAACCGGAAACACCATATATTTT; CDR3aa: CASSDGGTGNTIYF
d_gene: -; j_gene: TRBJ1-2; v_gene: TRBV19; abundance: -; CDR3nt: TGTGCCAGTAGTCCGCGGGGGAGAGTGGACTATGGCTACACCTTC; CDR3aa: CASSPRGRVDYGYTF
d_gene: -; j_gene: TRBJ2-1; v_gene: TRBV4-1; abundance: -; CDR3nt: TGCGCCAGCAGCCAAGGAGAGGTCCTCAATGAGCAGTTCTTC; CDR3aa: CASSQGEVLNEQFF
d_gene: -; j_gene: TRBJ1-4; v_gene: TRBV6-8; abundance: large; CDR3nt: TGTGCCAGCAGTGATCTGGGGGGGCGAACTAATGAAAAACTGTTTTTT; CDR3aa: CASSDLGGRTNEKLFF
d_gene: -; j_gene: TRBJ2-7; v_gene: TRBV14; abundance: -; CDR3nt: TGTGCCAGCAGTCACTGGGACCATCACTACGAGCAGTACTTC; CDR3aa: CASSHWDHHYEQYF
d_gene: -; j_gene: TRBJ1-5; v_gene: TRBV6-8; abundance: few; CDR3nt: TGTGCCATCAGAGCCACGGAGAGCAATCAGCCCCAGCATTTT; CDR3aa: CAIRATESNQPQHF
d_gene: TRBD1; j_gene: TRBJ2-1; v_gene: TRBV9; abundance: -; CDR3nt: TGTGCCAGCAGCGTACGCGGACAGGGCACTGAGCAGTTCTTC; CDR3aa: CASSVRGQGTEQFF
d_gene: -; j_gene: TRBJ1-5; v_gene: TRBV9; abundance: -; CDR3nt: TGTGCCAGCAGCGTAGGGGTTAGCAATCAGCCCCAGCATTTT; CDR3aa: CASSVGVSNQPQHF
d_gene: TRBD2; j_gene: TRBJ2-1; v_gene: TRBV6-8; abundance: medium-sized; CDR3nt: TGTGCCAGCAGTTACTCGGGCTACGGCGGGAGGGCGGGCAATGAGCAGTTCTTC; CDR3aa: CASSYSGYGGRAGNEQFF
d_gene: -; j_gene: TRBJ2-5; v_gene: TRBV11-3; abundance: few; CDR3nt: TGTGCCAGCAGCACATGGGGGGGCGGCCAAGAGACCCAGTACTTC; CDR3aa: CASSTWGGGQETQYF
d_gene: TRBD1; j_gene: TRBJ2-7; v_gene: TRBV11-3; abundance: many; CDR3nt: TGTGCCAGCAGCTTGGCGGGACAGGGGGCCTCGGAGCAGTACTTC; CDR3aa: CASSLAGQGASEQYF
d_gene: TRBD2; j_gene: TRBJ2-3; v_gene: TRBV6-8; abundance: few; CDR3nt: TGTGCCAGCAGCCCAGACCGAATTAGCGGGGGGCGGAGAGATACGCAGTATTTT; CDR3aa: CASSPDRISGGRRDTQYF
d_gene: -; j_gene: TRBJ1-2; v_gene: TRBV6-8; abundance: few; CDR3nt: TGTGCCATCAAAGCAACAGGCCGAGCTAACTATGGCTACACCTTC; CDR3aa: CAIKATGRANYGYTF
d_gene: -; j_gene: TRBJ2-2; v_gene: TRBV11-3; abundance: -; CDR3nt: TGTGCCAGCACCCGAGGCAGGGCGAACACCGGGGAGCTGTTTTTT; CDR3aa: CASTRGRANTGELFF
d_gene: -; j_gene: TRBJ1-2; v_gene: TRBV15; abundance: few; CDR3nt: TGTGCCACCAGCAGAGACCAGGGCCCTTTCTATGGCTACACCTTC; CDR3aa: CATSRDQGPFYGYTF
d_gene: TRBD1; j_gene: TRBJ2-7; v_gene: TRBV18; abundance: few; CDR3nt: TGTGCCAGCTCACCACCGGGACAGGGATACGAGCAGTACTTC; CDR3aa: CASSPPGQGYEQYF
d_gene: -; j_gene: TRBJ2-5; v_gene: TRBV6-8; abundance: many; CDR3nt: TGTGCCAGCAGTTTTAGACCCGTCCAAGAGACCCAGTACTTC; CDR3aa: CASSFRPVQETQYF
d_gene: TRBD1; j_gene: TRBJ1-4; v_gene: TRBV19; abundance: -; CDR3nt: TGTGCCAGTAGTACTCGACAGGGGGCTAATGAAAAACTGTTTTTT; CDR3aa: CASSTRQGANEKLFF
d_gene: -; j_gene: TRBJ1-1; v_gene: TRBV11-3; abundance: few; CDR3nt: TGTGCCAGCAGCCCCCAGGGACTGGAGAACACTGAAGCTTTCTTT; CDR3aa: CASSPQGLENTEAFF
d_gene: TRBD1; j_gene: TRBJ1-2; v_gene: TRBV11-3; abundance: few; CDR3nt: TGTGCCAGCAGCAGCTTCTCCCCCACTGGGACAGGTCGGAACTATGGCTACACCTTC; CDR3aa: CASSSFSPTGTGRNYGYTF
d_gene: TRBD2; j_gene: TRBJ2-7; v_gene: TRBV19; abundance: -; CDR3nt: TGTGCCAGTAGTATAGATGGGGACTATCCCTACGAGCAGTACTTC; CDR3aa: CASSIDGDYPYEQYF
d_gene: -; j_gene: TRBJ1-1; v_gene: TRBV28; abundance: few; CDR3nt: TGTGCCAGCGACTCGAACGAGAGGGAAGCTTTCTTT; CDR3aa: CASDSNEREAFF
d_gene: TRBD1; j_gene: TRBJ1-1; v_gene: TRBV5-1; abundance: -; CDR3nt: TGCGCCAGCAGCGTGACAGGGAGGAACACTGAAGCTTTCTTT; CDR3aa: CASSVTGRNTEAFF
d_gene: TRBD1; j_gene: TRBJ2-3; v_gene: TRBV19; abundance: few; CDR3nt: TGTGCCAGTAGTCGACAGGGTATGTCCACAGATACGCAGTATTTT; CDR3aa: CASSRQGMSTDTQYF
d_gene: -; j_gene: TRBJ1-5; v_gene: TRBV19; abundance: -; CDR3nt: TGTGCCAGTAGTAGCGACAGGTTAGTGTCTCAGCCCCAGCATTTT; CDR3aa: CASSSDRLVSQPQHF
d_gene: -; j_gene: TRBJ2-7; v_gene: TRBV5-1; abundance: -; CDR3nt: TGCGCCAGCAGCTTGGATCCTACCACCTCCTACGAGCAGTACTTC; CDR3aa: CASSLDPTTSYEQYF